The 21 T cell receptor beta chains reported below all come from one sample, sequenced in a study of PD-1 blockade in classical Hodgkin lymphoma. Assay: immunoSEQ multiplex PCR; the TCRdb copy retains only in-frame clones and omits some. The sample includes about 41,000 clones, about two thirds of them seen just once. The sample's time point: cycle 4 day 1 (C4D1), after five to seven weeks of nivolumab. Every one of the patients relapsed after autologous stem cell transplantation (brentuximab vedotin exposure was variable). Here the sequenced sample was peripheral blood mononuclear cells (PBMCs), taken before the fourth cycle of nivolumab. The receptor set was obtained from a human donor with classical Hodgkin lymphoma.

The V call is TRBV4-1, the J call TRBJ2-1; D tentatively reads TRBD1 or TRBD2 (5 bases each). This CDR3 has 13 amino acids. Germline V CDR1 and CDR2: MGHRA, YSYEKL. V was shortened by 1 base and J by 9 bases, with 10 bases between the two germline ends. As DNA, the CDR3 is TGCGCCAGCAGCCAAGTGGGGCGGGTTGAGCAGTTCTTC. The encoded protein is CASSQVGRVEQFF.

The chain employs TRBV4-1 and TRBJ2-3; D ambiguous. V dropped 0 bases and J dropped 2 bases, with 12 bases sitting between them. Germline CDR1 and CDR2: MGHRA and YSYEKL. CDR3 length equals 16 residues. The CDR3 DNA reads as TGCGCCAGCAGCCAAGATAAAGTGGGGTTCACAGATACGCAGTATTTT. It yields the protein CASSQDKVGFTDTQYF.

The chain combines TRBV5-1 with TRBJ2-3; D gene unclear. CDR3 length: 17 amino acids. The germline V and J ends were trimmed by 3 bases and 2 bases, with 19 bases remaining between them. Germline V gene sequence: CDR1 SGHRS, CDR2 YFSETQ. The CDR3 sequence: CASSYPGTLSDTDTQYF. The CDR3, as DNA: TGCGCCAGCAGCTACCCGGGCACCCTTTCAGACACAGATACGCAGTATTTT.

The genes are TRBV7-2 and TRBJ2-5; tentatively, D is TRBD1 or TRBD2 (6 bases each). Germline CDR1 and CDR2: SGHTA and FQGNSA. The CDR3 spans 14 residues. With 5 bases removed from V and 5 bases from J, the gap between germline ends came to 15 bases. DNA for the CDR3: TGTGCCAGCAGCCCCAGGAGGGGGTTTGAGACCCAGTACTTC. It encodes CASSPRRGFETQYF.

The sample holds a few counts of this clone. This specimen includes other DNA sequences encoding the same CDR3. The chain employs TRBV29-1 and TRBJ2-1; tentative D call: TRBD1 (5 bases). Germline CDR1 is SQVTM and CDR2 is ANQGSEA. This CDR3 region has 12 residues. Between the trimmed V and J ends, which lost 4 bases and 7 bases, there was a span of 11 bases. The CDR3 spells CSVGPQGNEQFF. In DNA form, the CDR3 reads TGCAGCGTTGGACCTCAGGGTAATGAGCAGTTCTTC.

The gene calls are TRBV5-1 and TRBJ2-2; weak D call: TRBD1 (5 bases). CDR1 is SGHRS and CDR2 is YFSETQ in the germline V gene. This CDR3 is built from 14 residues. V gave up 0 bases and J gave up 6 bases, with 9 bases separating them. This chain's CDR3 is CASSLATGSGELFF. The DNA of the CDR3 is TGCGCCAGCAGCTTGGCCACAGGATCCGGGGAGCTGTTTTTT.

The chain employs TRBV7-9 and TRBJ2-1; D gene uncertain. V was cut by 2 bases and J by 7 bases, with 6 bases left in between. This CDR3 region has 12 residues. CDR1 and CDR2 from the germline V gene are SEHNR and FQNEAQ (reference sequence). CDR3 residues: CASSLYLNEQFF. CDR3 DNA sequence: TGTGCCAGCAGCTTATATTTAAATGAGCAGTTCTTC.

The chain links TRBV11-3 to TRBJ2-1; D unresolved. The CDR3 is made up of 14 amino acids. Per germline, CDR1 SGHNT and CDR2 YENEEA. V was trimmed by 5 bases and J by 0 bases, leaving 8 bases between them. The chain's CDR3 is CASSQKSSYNEQFF. For the CDR3, the DNA is TGTGCCAGCAGCCAAAAAAGCTCCTACAATGAGCAGTTCTTC.

The DNA for the CDR3 is TGTGCCAGCAGCTTAGAAAGCTACGAGCAGTACTTC. Translating gives CASSLESYEQYF. The gene calls are TRBV7-2 and TRBJ2-7, with D unresolved. Trimming stripped 1 base from V and 3 bases from J, with 4 bases between. The CDR3 runs 12 residues. CDR1 is SGHTA, CDR2 FQGNSA, per germline. Filled out from reference TRBV7-2 and TRBJ2-7, the complete variable domain reads GAGVSQSPSNKVTEKGKDVELRCDPISGHTALYWYRQSLGQGLEFLIYFQGNSAPDKSGLPSDRFSAERTGGSVSTLTIQRTQQEDSAVYLCASSLESYEQYFGPGTRLTVT.

This clone was found a few times. V usage is TRBV4-1 and J usage is TRBJ2-7; maybe TRBD2 (6 bases). V lost 1 base and J lost 1, with 8 bases in between. The V gene's germline CDR1 is MGHRA and CDR2 YSYEKL. The CDR3 has 14 amino acids. The CDR3 DNA follows: TGCGCCAGCAGCCAAGTGGAGGGTTCCTACGAGCAGTACTTC. This codes for CASSQVEGSYEQYF.

This rearrangement joins TRBV5-6 to TRBJ2-7; 8 nucleotides agree with TRBD1. The V segment lost 0 bases and the J segment 3 bases; nucleotides outside the gene matches: 2. The CDR3 length is 14 residues. Germline values: CDR1 SGHDT, CDR2 YYEEEE. CDR3 sequence (DNA): TGTGCCAGCAGCTTGGCGGACAGGGACTACGAGCAGTACTTC. As protein: CASSLADRDYEQYF.

This rearrangement joins TRBV6-6 to TRBJ2-5, with 7 bases that match TRBD2. Germline V lookup: CDR1 MNHNY, CDR2 SVGAGI (reference sequence). This CDR3 spans 16 amino acids. With 0 bases clipped from V and 1 base from J, the junction kept 5 bases outside the gene matches. CDR3 nucleotides: TGTGCCAGCAGTTACTCGAGTGTAGCGGGCCAAGAGACCCAGTACTTC. Protein product: CASSYSSVAGQETQYF.

There are a few counts of this clone. This rearrangement joins TRBV7-6 to TRBJ1-1; 10 nucleotides align to TRBD1. This CDR3 is 15 amino acids long. CDR1 and CDR2 from the germline V gene are SGHVS and FNYEAQ. J gave up 6 bases and V 5 bases, and 9 bases lay outside the gene matches. CDR3 in amino acids: CASSAVSGTGAEAFF. Here the CDR3 DNA reads TGTGCCAGCAGCGCCGTTTCCGGGACAGGGGCTGAAGCTTTCTTT.

The chain joins TRBV11-2 to TRBJ2-3; 13 bases match TRBD2. With V trimmed by 0 bases and J by 4 bases, 13 bases remained unmatched. The CDR3 consists of 20 residues. Germline V gives CDR1 SGHAT, CDR2 FQNNGV. The CDR3 nucleotides read TGTGCCAGCAGCTTAGATACTACCAAACTAGCGGGGGGGCCCCCAGATACGCAGTATTTT. Its protein is CASSLDTTKLAGGPPDTQYF. Full variable domain (rest looked up from reference TRBV11-2 and TRBJ2-3): EAGVAQSPRYKIIEKRQSVAFWCNPISGHATLYWYQQILGQGPKLLIQFQNNGVVDDSQLPKDRFSAERLKGVDSTLKIQPAKLEDSAVYLCASSLDTTKLAGGPPDTQYFGPGTRLTVL.

This chain joins TRBV7-2 and TRBJ2-7; TRBD1 agrees at 9 bases. Germline CDR1 SGHTA, CDR2 FQGNSA. The length of the CDR3 is 13 residues. The J segment lost 6 bases and the V segment lost 5 bases, leaving 5 bases of the junction unmatched. The CDR3 coding sequence is TGTGCCAGCAGCACACAGGGGGCGGGCGAGCAGTACTTC. This encodes CASSTQGAGEQYF.

The chain joins TRBV5-1 to TRBJ1-2, with 12 bases matching TRBD1. The CDR3 is made up of 14 amino acids. CDR1 and CDR2 (germline): SGHRS, YFSETQ. With V trimmed by 4 bases and J by 7 bases, 5 bases remained unmatched. This CDR3 is CASSGTGGEGGYTF. CDR3 coding DNA: TGCGCCAGCAGCGGGACAGGGGGCGAAGGTGGCTACACCTTC.

The chain has TRBV18 and TRBJ2-3, with TRBD1 matching over 11 bases. The CDR3 contains 19 residues. Germline values: CDR1 KGHSH, CDR2 LQKENI. Losses at the gene ends were 3 bases for V and 1 base for J; bases not matched to a gene: 12. CDR3 sequence (DNA): TGTGCCAGCTCACCGACCGGGACAGGGGGGCACTCTCGCACAGATACGCAGTATTTT. Its protein product is CASSPTGTGGHSRTDTQYF.

This clone was picked up a small number of times. V usage is TRBV7-2 and J usage is TRBJ2-1; D gene uncertain. Trimming took off 1 base at V and 0 bases at J, with 7 bases between the two ends. There are 15 residues in the CDR3. The V gene's germline CDR1 is SGHTA and CDR2 FQGNSA. The CDR3 region is CASSLGWGSYNEQFF. Written as DNA, the CDR3 is TGTGCCAGCAGCTTAGGGTGGGGCTCCTACAATGAGCAGTTCTTC.

This clone was observed a handful of times. This chain uses TRBV5-4 with TRBJ2-3; D is uncertain. Per the germline V gene, CDR1 is SGHNT and CDR2 is YYREEE (reference sequence). With 0 bases removed from V and 2 bases from J, the gap between germline ends came to 10 bases. CDR3 length: 15 amino acids. The CDR3 DNA reads TGTGCCAGCAGCTTGGGAGATTTCTCCACAGATACGCAGTATTTT. Protein: CASSLGDFSTDTQYF.

This clone was detected once. The chain recombines TRBV4-3 with TRBJ2-1; D gene unclear. V lost 4 bases, J lost 0 bases, and 10 bases lay in between. There are 15 residues in the CDR3. Germline CDR1 LGHNA, CDR2 YSLEER. CDR3 region: CASSPWSSSYNEQFF. Written as DNA, the CDR3 is TGCGCCAGCAGCCCATGGAGTAGCTCCTACAATGAGCAGTTCTTC.

The gene calls are TRBV4-1 and TRBJ1-1, with D tentatively TRBD1 (6 bases). The germline V gene encodes CDR1 MGHRA and CDR2 YSYEKL. Trimming removed 3 bases from V and 0 bases from J, with 14 bases in between. This CDR3 has 16 amino acids. The CDR3 here is CASSQAGEVMNTEAFF. CDR3 DNA: TGCGCCAGCAGCCAGGCAGGGGAGGTAATGAACACTGAAGCTTTCTTT.